The 30 T cell receptor beta chains in this list originate from one sample, sequenced in a study of blood T cell repertoires in COVID-19. Assay: immunoSEQ multiplex PCR; the TCRdb copy retains only in-frame clones and omits some. The repertoire has under 250,000 clones, approximately 88% of them found once; the top ten carry under 4.5%. The sample consisted of PBMCs or T cells enriched from blood (not recorded which). These receptors originate from a woman in her 30s who had been exposed to COVID-19.

This chain links TRBV9 with TRBJ2-3; D might be TRBD1 (5 bases). The CDR3 is made up of 13 amino acids. Germline V CDR1 and CDR2: SGDLS, YYNGEE. Deletions cut 0 bases from V and 8 bases from J, with 10 bases between. CDR3 coding DNA: TGTGCCAGCAGCGTAGAGGGGTGGGCTACGCAGTATTTT. This translates into CASSVEGWATQYF. The complete variable domain, with remaining parts taken from reference TRBV9 and TRBJ2-3, reads DSGVTQTPKHLITATGQRVTLRCSPRSGDLSVYWYQQSLDQGLQFLIQYYNGEERAKGNILERFSAQQFPDLHSELNLSSLELGDSALYFCASSVEGWATQYFGPGTRLTVL.

The chain joins TRBV10-2 to TRBJ1-2; D gene uncertain. CDR3 length: 12 amino acids. Germline V gene lookup returns CDR1 WSHSY and CDR2 SAAADI. Between the trimmed V and J ends, which lost 7 bases and 9 bases, there was a span of 15 bases. The chain's CDR3 is CASTSGGESYTF. CDR3 sequence (DNA): TGCGCCAGCACCTCCGGTGGGGAGAGCTACACCTTC.

This clone has only a few counts. The rearrangement uses TRBV2 and TRBJ2-3; tentatively, D is TRBD1 (6 bases). This CDR3 has 15 residues. CDR1 and CDR2 from the germline V gene are SNHLY and FYNNEI. V lost 6 bases to trimming and J lost 2 bases, with 15 bases between them. The CDR3 region is CASRLGQGPTDTQYF. The CDR3 DNA reads as TGTGCCAGCAGGTTAGGGCAGGGGCCCACAGATACGCAGTATTTT.

In its sample, this clone was seen a few times. This chain uses TRBV30 with TRBJ1-6; TRBD1 might be the D (5 bases). This CDR3 comprises 14 residues. The ends were cut back, 3 bases at V and 4 bases at J, with 10 bases in the middle. Germline V gene lookup returns CDR1 GTSNPN and CDR2 SVGIG (reference sequence). The chain's CDR3 is CAWRVTDYNSPLHF. Written as DNA, the CDR3 is TGTGCCTGGAGAGTGACAGATTATAATTCACCCCTCCACTTT.

The V and J genes are TRBV9 and TRBJ1-1; D unclear. Germline CDR1 and CDR2: SGDLS and YYNGEE. Trimming took off 0 bases at V and 0 bases at J, with 9 bases between the two ends. This CDR3 has 15 amino acids. CDR3 sequence: CASSVGVGMNTEAFF. The CDR3 region has the DNA TGTGCCAGCAGCGTAGGGGTGGGCATGAACACTGAAGCTTTCTTT.

V and J are TRBV19 and TRBJ2-1, with 8 positions matching TRBD2. V shed 0 bases, J shed 7 bases, and the junction held 11 bases outside the gene matches. The CDR3 has 17 amino acids. The germline CDR1 and CDR2 sequences are LNHDA and SQIVND (reference sequence). The CDR3 is CASSIDLRGRIQNEQFF. The CDR3 bases are TGTGCCAGTAGTATAGATCTTCGCGGGAGGATACAGAATGAGCAGTTCTTC.

The chain combines TRBV4-1 with TRBJ1-6, with a weak D call TRBD1 (5 bases). The CDR3 sequence is 16 residues long. CDR1 and CDR2 (germline): MGHRA, YSYEKL. Trimming stripped 0 bases from V and 10 bases from J, with 16 bases between. In nucleotides, the CDR3 is TGCGCCAGCAGCCAAGACCGTTACAGGATATTGTCACCCCTCCACTTT. Its protein product is CASSQDRYRILSPLHF.

The chain carries TRBV5-6 and TRBJ2-4; D remains unclear. The CDR3 has 15 amino acids. Germline loops: CDR1 SGHDT, CDR2 YYEEEE. With 1 base removed from V and 1 base from J, the gap between germline ends came to 9 bases. In DNA form, the CDR3 reads TGTGCCAGCAGCTTGCTTACCCGGGCCAAAAACATTCAGTACTTC. Its protein product is CASSLLTRAKNIQYF. The full variable domain, rest sourced from reference TRBV5-6 and TRBJ2-4, is DAGVTQSPTHLIKTRGQQVTLRCSPKSGHDTVSWYQQALGQGPQFIFQYYEEEERQRGNFPDRFSGHQFPNYSSELNVNALLLGDSALYLCASSLLTRAKNIQYFGAGTRLSVL.

This chain uses TRBV7-9 with TRBJ2-7; no definite D call. The CDR3 extends over 14 amino acids. In germline, CDR1 is SEHNR, CDR2 FQNEAQ (reference sequence). Trimming removed 2 bases at V and 2 bases at J, with 10 bases between. As DNA, the CDR3 is TGTGCCAGCAGCTTAAGCGAGGAAGCCTACGAGCAGTACTTC. This codes for CASSLSEEAYEQYF.

This chain joins TRBV19 and TRBJ1-2; weak D call: TRBD1 (6 bases). CDR3 length equals 14 residues. Germline CDR1 is LNHDA and CDR2 is SQIVND (reference sequence). Deletions cut 6 bases from V and 2 bases from J, with 13 bases between. For the CDR3, the DNA is TGTGCCAGTAGGCGCGCTCAGGGGAACTATGGCTACACCTTC. Protein sequence: CASRRAQGNYGYTF. Full variable domain (missing parts from reference TRBV19 and TRBJ1-2): DGGITQSPKYLFRKEGQNVTLSCEQNLNHDAMYWYRQDPGQGLRLIYYSQIVNDFQKGDIAEGYSVSREKKESFPLTVTSAQKNPTAFYLCASRRAQGNYGYTFGSGTRLTVV.

This chain connects TRBV25-1 to TRBJ2-5; no definite D call. Germline-derived CDR1 and CDR2 are MGHDK and SYGVNS. The CDR3 spans 16 residues. Trimming pared 3 bases from V and 0 bases from J, leaving 14 bases between. The CDR3 loop is CASSDDSLYHQETQYF. The CDR3, as DNA: TGTGCCAGCAGTGACGACTCGTTATACCACCAAGAGACCCAGTACTTC.

By proportion, this clone is medium-sized (0.01 to 0.1%). CDR3 in amino acids: CASSEDGTGYSPLHF. For the CDR3, the DNA is TGTGCCAGCAGTGAAGACGGGACAGGGTATTCACCCCTCCACTTT. V and J are TRBV6-1 and TRBJ1-6, with 9 positions matching TRBD1. V shed 1 base, J shed 8 bases, and the junction held 3 bases outside the gene matches. This CDR3 contains 15 residues. Germline CDR1 reads MNHNS; CDR2 reads SASEGT.

V and J are TRBV7-9 and TRBJ2-3; perhaps TRBD1 as D (6 bases). V gave up 0 bases and J gave up 2 bases, with 15 bases separating them. The V gene's germline CDR1 is SEHNR and CDR2 FQNEAQ (reference sequence). CDR3 length equals 17 residues. CDR3 sequence reads: CASSLARGGHFTDTQYF. The CDR3 nucleotides read TGTGCCAGCAGCTTAGCCCGTGGGGGACACTTCACAGATACGCAGTATTTT.

In its sample, this clone was seen once. The chain links TRBV5-1 to TRBJ1-1, with D unclear. The ends were cut back, 2 bases at V and 1 base at J, with 15 bases in the middle. This CDR3 has 16 amino acids. Per germline, CDR1 SGHRS and CDR2 YFSETQ. The CDR3 DNA sequence: TGCGCCAGCAGCTTTATCGCCCGAGCTAGGAACACTGAAGCTTTCTTT. Protein: CASSFIARARNTEAFF.

This rearrangement joins TRBV28 to TRBJ1-4; D perhaps matches TRBD1 (6 bases). The ends were cut back, 3 bases at V and 5 bases at J, with 16 bases in the middle. CDR3 length equals 16 residues. Germline lookup yields CDR1 MDHEN and CDR2 SYDVKM. The CDR3 coding sequence is TGTGCCAGCAGTTTTGGGGGGGGCAGGGGAAATGAAAAACTGTTTTTT. Amino acids: CASSFGGGRGNEKLFF.

The chain carries TRBV5-1 and TRBJ2-2; tentative D call: TRBD2 (5 bases). The CDR3 is 13 amino acids. V was cut by 3 bases and J by 8 bases, with 11 bases left in between. CDR1 is SGHRS and CDR2 is YFSETQ in the germline V gene. The CDR3 spells CASSSQREGELFF. In nucleotides, the CDR3 is TGCGCCAGCAGCTCTCAAAGGGAGGGGGAGCTGTTTTTT. Based on the CDR3 plus reference TRBV5-1 and TRBJ2-2, the full variable domain is KAGVTQTPRYLIKTRGQQVTLSCSPISGHRSVSWYQQTPGQGLQFLFEYFSETQRNKGNFPGRFSGRQFSNSRSEMNVSTLELGDSALYLCASSSQREGELFFGEGSRLTVL.

This clone was counted a few times. The rearrangement joins TRBV12-5 to TRBJ1-1; D gene ambiguous. Germline CDR1 reads LGHNT; CDR2 reads FRNRAP. The V end was cut by 0 bases, the J end by 4 bases, with 6 bases between. This CDR3 is built from 13 residues. CDR3 DNA: TGTGCTAGTGGTTTGGTCCGTTCCACTGAAGCTTTCTTT. Protein: CASGLVRSTEAFF.

This clone occurred once. This chain connects TRBV30 to TRBJ1-5; TRBD1 matches 7 bases. After removal of 5 bases from V and 4 bases from J, the junction contained 5 bases not matched to a gene. The germline CDR1 and CDR2 sequences are GTSNPN and SVGIG (reference sequence). The CDR3 totals 13 residues. CDR3 in amino acids: CAWATGVNQPQHF. The CDR3 DNA sequence: TGTGCCTGGGCAACAGGGGTAAATCAGCCCCAGCATTTT.

The CDR3 spells CASSADRGWGANVLTF. The CDR3 DNA follows: TGTGCCAGCAGCGCCGACAGGGGATGGGGGGCCAACGTCCTGACTTTC. The genes are TRBV7-9 and TRBJ2-6, with 8 bases fitting TRBD1. With V trimmed by 5 bases and J by 4 bases, 7 bases remained unmatched. Germline V lookup: CDR1 SEHNR, CDR2 FQNEAQ (reference sequence). The CDR3 extends over 16 amino acids.

The gene calls are TRBV10-2 and TRBJ2-2; 12 bases align to TRBD2. Germline CDR1 is WSHSY and CDR2 is SAAADI. There are 15 residues in the CDR3. V lost 2 bases, J lost 6 bases, and 1 base stayed unmatched. CDR3 loop: CASSETSGRPGELFF. The CDR3 bases are TGCGCCAGCAGTGAGACTAGCGGGAGGCCCGGGGAGCTGTTTTTT.

The chain employs TRBV7-9 and TRBJ2-7; tentatively, D is TRBD2 (6 bases). Between the trimmed V and J ends, which lost 5 bases and 5 bases, there was a span of 16 bases. The CDR3 sequence is 14 residues long. Germline V gives CDR1 SEHNR, CDR2 FQNEAQ (reference sequence). CDR3 sequence (DNA): TGTGCCAGCAGCCGAGTGGGAGGCACGCACGAGCAGTACTTC. Protein sequence: CASSRVGGTHEQYF.

V usage is TRBV7-9 and J usage is TRBJ2-6; possible D gene TRBD2, 6 bases. V lost 2 bases, J lost 4 bases, and 18 bases lay in between. CDR3 size: 18 residues. Germline-derived CDR1 and CDR2 are SEHNR and FQNEAQ (reference sequence). The CDR3 region is CASSLWRQGGRGANVLTF. The CDR3 DNA reads TGTGCCAGCAGCTTATGGAGGCAGGGAGGAAGGGGGGCCAACGTCCTGACTTTC.

V is TRBV13 and J is TRBJ2-5, with a weak D call TRBD1 (5 bases). CDR1 and CDR2 from the germline V gene are PRHDT and FYEKMQ (reference sequence). This CDR3 has 15 amino acids. The germline V and J ends were trimmed by 3 bases and 1 base, with 12 bases remaining between them. DNA for the CDR3: TGTGCCAGCAGCTTCGGTCAGGGTCCCCAAGAGACCCAGTACTTC. This gives the protein CASSFGQGPQETQYF.

The chain carries TRBV25-1 and TRBJ1-1, with TRBD1 as a possible D gene (5 bases). The germline V gene encodes CDR1 MGHDK and CDR2 SYGVNS. This CDR3 has 13 amino acids. Trimming took off 8 bases at V and 5 bases at J, with 15 bases between the two ends. In DNA, the CDR3 is TGTGCCAGCCGCGGTACAGGTTATACTGAAGCTTTCTTT. Amino acids: CASRGTGYTEAFF.

Details on this clone: This sample also contains other DNA sequences that code for the same CDR3. The rearrangement joins TRBV6-5 to TRBJ1-5, with unresolved D. Germline CDR1 is MNHEY and CDR2 is SVGAGI. The germline V and J ends were trimmed by 6 bases and 4 bases, with 4 bases remaining between them. This CDR3 region has 11 residues. DNA of the CDR3: TGTGCCAGCAGCTTTAATCAGCCCCAGCATTTT. Translation: CASSFNQPQHF.

The chain joins TRBV5-5 to TRBJ1-4, with TRBD1 as a possible D gene (5 bases). Trimming left V 4 bases short and J 11 bases short, with 18 bases between. This CDR3 spans 14 amino acids. The germline gives CDR1 SGHKS, CDR2 YYEKEE (reference sequence). The CDR3 protein is CASSGAGPSLKLFF. For the CDR3, the DNA is TGTGCCAGCAGCGGGGCCGGGCCGAGTCTCAAACTGTTTTTT.

The DNA for the CDR3 is TGTGCCAGCAGCTTAGAGGTCCAGGGGAGCTCTGGAAACACCATATATTTT. It specifies CASSLEVQGSSGNTIYF. The chain combines TRBV7-6 with TRBJ1-3; a possible D gene is TRBD1 (6 bases). The CDR3 loop spans 17 amino acids. Germline CDR1 SGHVS, CDR2 FNYEAQ. Trimming stripped 1 base from V and 0 bases from J, with 13 bases between.

J is TRBJ2-3 and V is TRBV5-1; 8 bases fit TRBD1. The CDR3 contains 15 residues. V was clipped by 4 bases and J by 5 bases; unmatched bases: 9. Germline V lookup: CDR1 SGHRS, CDR2 YFSETQ. The CDR3 spells CASSQDRGWRDTQYF. The CDR3 DNA reads as TGCGCCAGCAGCCAAGACAGGGGATGGCGAGATACGCAGTATTTT.

The chain couples TRBV19 to TRBJ1-1, with 8 bases fitting TRBD1. Per germline, CDR1 LNHDA and CDR2 SQIVND (reference sequence). The V and J ends lost 6 bases and 2 bases, in that order; junction bases with no gene match: 5. The CDR3 spans 14 residues. The CDR3: CASRVGQGNTEAFF. CDR3 bases: TGTGCCAGTAGGGTTGGACAGGGAAACACTGAAGCTTTCTTT.

The chain has TRBV5-1 and TRBJ2-1; maybe TRBD1 (6 bases). This CDR3 has 18 residues. From germline, CDR1 is SGHRS and CDR2 YFSETQ. The V end lost 0 bases, the J end lost 2 bases, and 18 bases lay between the germline ends. The CDR3 spells CASSLEPTGPGTYNEQFF. In DNA form, the CDR3 reads TGCGCCAGCAGCTTGGAACCGACAGGTCCAGGTACCTACAATGAGCAGTTCTTC.